A selection of T cell receptor beta chains follows, all from one sample in a study of T cell repertoires and HLA-DP antigens. Sequencing was performed with immunoSEQ multiplex PCR; in TCRdb, only in-frame clones are kept and a portion is missing. The repertoire holds over 60,000 clones, with around 77% as singletons. Antigens of these TCRs are unknown. Sequencing used CD4+ T cells from PBMCs. These receptors originate from a man aged 55 to 70 in good health and CMV-seronegative. CDR3s include the opening cysteine and the closing phenylalanine or tryptophan. D genes are given only for firm matches. Some rows mark clone size as missing; the rest say once, few, many or name a class of expanded clone.

D,J,length,size,V,DNA,CDR3
NA,TRBJ1-5,12,NA,TRBV19,TGTGCCAGTAGTTGGTTCAATCAGCCCCAGCATTTT,CASSWFNQPQHF
NA,TRBJ1-5,13,few,TRBV19,TGTGCCAGTAGTATAGATCGGGATCAGCCCCAGCATTTT,CASSIDRDQPQHF
NA,TRBJ1-5,15,NA,TRBV6-1,TGTGCCAGCAGTGAAGTGGCAGGACGCAATCAGCCCCAGCATTTT,CASSEVAGRNQPQHF
NA,TRBJ2-1,14,NA,TRBV11-3,TGTGCCAGCAGCTACGGGACCTCTGGGAATGAGCAGTTCTTC,CASSYGTSGNEQFF
NA,TRBJ2-3,14,NA,TRBV29-1,TGCAGCGCCCCTAGCGGATCAGGGGGGGATACGCAGTATTTT,CSAPSGSGGDTQYF
NA,TRBJ1-1,11,NA,TRBV20-1,TGCAGTGCTAGAGATCGCCTTGGTGCTTTCTTT,CSARDRLGAFF
TRBD2,TRBJ2-3,14,once,TRBV28,TGTGCCAGCAAACTAGCGGGAAGTACAGATACGCAGTATTTT,CASKLAGSTDTQYF
NA,TRBJ2-5,15,NA,TRBV7-7,TGTGCCAGCAGCGCGCACACAGGGTTCGTTGAGACCCAGTACTTC,CASSAHTGFVETQYF
TRBD2,TRBJ2-3,17,NA,TRBV7-3,TGTGCCAGCAGCCCCTCTGGCGGGAGTAATAGGCCAGATACGCAGTATTTT,CASSPSGGSNRPDTQYF
NA,TRBJ2-2,16,NA,TRBV28,TGTGCCAGCAGCCCACAAGGGACCGCGGGAACCGGGGAGCTGTTTTTT,CASSPQGTAGTGELFF
NA,TRBJ2-7,13,few,TRBV9,TGTGCCAGCAGCGTAGGTGGGCGTTACGAGCAGTACTTC,CASSVGGRYEQYF
NA,TRBJ1-3,16,few,TRBV7-2,TGTGCCAGCAGCTTAGGAGGGGCTAGCTCTGGAAACACCATATATTTT,CASSLGGASSGNTIYF
NA,TRBJ1-3,14,NA,TRBV5-6,TGTGCCAGCAGCTTGAAGGGGGCTGGAAACACCATATATTTT,CASSLKGAGNTIYF
NA,TRBJ1-4,16,NA,TRBV18,TGTGCCAGCTCACCATCAGGCCCTGCAACTAATGAAAAACTGTTTTTT,CASSPSGPATNEKLFF
NA,TRBJ2-1,15,few,TRBV7-9,TGTGCCAGCAGGAAGGACATATACACCTACAATGAGCAGTTCTTC,CASRKDIYTYNEQFF
TRBD1,TRBJ1-2,15,NA,TRBV6-4,TGTGCCAGCAGCCCTTCAGGGGGCACGCCGTCTGGCTACACCTTC,CASSPSGGTPSGYTF
NA,TRBJ1-2,15,NA,TRBV5-5,TGTGCCAGCAGCTCCCCCGGCCGATCCTACTATGGCTACACCTTC,CASSSPGRSYYGYTF
TRBD1,TRBJ1-4,16,few,TRBV11-2,TGTGCCAGCAGCTTAGGGGGCGGGACAGCTAATGAAAAACTGTTTTTT,CASSLGGGTANEKLFF
NA,TRBJ2-1,15,NA,TRBV7-9,TGTGCCAGCAGCGGAAGACTCCCAGGGGTCAATGAGCAGTTCTTC,CASSGRLPGVNEQFF
NA,TRBJ1-5,17,NA,TRBV5-6,TGTGCCAGCAGCTTGATGTTCGGGGGTGGAGGCAATCAGCCCCAGCATTTT,CASSLMFGGGGNQPQHF
TRBD1,TRBJ1-5,17,NA,TRBV19,TGTGCCAGTAACTGGGCAGGGGGGGACAGAGGCAATCAGCCCCAGCATTTT,CASNWAGGDRGNQPQHF
NA,TRBJ2-3,13,NA,TRBV29-1,TGCAGCGTTGAACGCCCGGGCACAGATACGCAGTATTTT,CSVERPGTDTQYF
NA,TRBJ1-6,14,NA,TRBV7-2,TGTGCCAGCAGCTTAGTGGTGAATAATTCACCCCTCCACTTT,CASSLVVNNSPLHF
NA,TRBJ1-2,11,NA,TRBV30,TGTGCCTGGGGCACGGGGGAGGGCTACACCTTC,CAWGTGEGYTF
NA,TRBJ1-2,13,few,TRBV30,TGTGCCTGGAATTGGGGGGGGCTCTATGGCTACACCTTC,CAWNWGGLYGYTF
NA,TRBJ1-2,13,NA,TRBV7-2,TGTGCCAGCAGCTCTCAAAGGGTCTATGGCTACACCTTC,CASSSQRVYGYTF
TRBD1,TRBJ2-7,14,NA,TRBV11-3,TGTGCCAGCAGCCCGCGACAGGGGGACCACGAGCAGTACTTC,CASSPRQGDHEQYF
TRBD1,TRBJ2-3,21,NA,TRBV2,TGTGCCAGCAGTGAATCCTTGGGACAGCAATACTCCAGGCAAGGCACAGATACGCAGTATTTT,CASSESLGQQYSRQGTDTQYF
NA,TRBJ2-7,15,NA,TRBV6-5,TGTGCCAGCAAAAGAGGCGGGACCCTTGCCTACGAGCAGTACTTC,CASKRGGTLAYEQYF
NA,TRBJ1-2,15,NA,TRBV4-1,TGCGCCAGCAGCCTAGGAGGCTGGAGAGGGGCTGGCTACACCTTC,CASSLGGWRGAGYTF
NA,TRBJ2-3,12,NA,TRBV10-3,TGTGCCACCGGAAGTACCACAGATACGCAGTATTTT,CATGSTTDTQYF
TRBD1,TRBJ1-2,15,NA,TRBV6-5,TGTGCCAGCACCTCGGGGGACAGGGCCCTCTATGGCTACACCTTC,CASTSGDRALYGYTF
NA,TRBJ2-4,15,NA,TRBV2,TGTGCCAGCAGTGAAGCCGGGACAACCAAAAACATTCAGTACTTC,CASSEAGTTKNIQYF
TRBD1,TRBJ1-4,14,NA,TRBV6-5,TGTGCCAGCAGTTACGACAGGGGCGGCGGAAAACTGTTTTTT,CASSYDRGGGKLFF
NA,TRBJ2-2,14,NA,TRBV5-1,TGCGCCAGCAGATTGCAGGTGAACACCGGGGAGCTGTTTTTT,CASRLQVNTGELFF
NA,TRBJ2-5,12,NA,TRBV5-8,TGTGCCAGCAGCATCTACCAAGAGACCCAGTACTTC,CASSIYQETQYF
NA,TRBJ1-5,15,NA,TRBV7-2,TGTGCCAGCAGCTTAGAGTTGGGGGGAGGTCAGCCCCAGCATTTT,CASSLELGGGQPQHF
NA,TRBJ1-5,15,NA,TRBV6-1,TGTGCCAGCAGTCCCGGGGATTATAGCAATCAGCCCCAGCATTTT,CASSPGDYSNQPQHF
TRBD1,TRBJ2-6,17,few,TRBV2,TGTGCCAGCAGTGATGGACAGGGTCTATCAGGGGCCAACGTCCTGACTTTC,CASSDGQGLSGANVLTF